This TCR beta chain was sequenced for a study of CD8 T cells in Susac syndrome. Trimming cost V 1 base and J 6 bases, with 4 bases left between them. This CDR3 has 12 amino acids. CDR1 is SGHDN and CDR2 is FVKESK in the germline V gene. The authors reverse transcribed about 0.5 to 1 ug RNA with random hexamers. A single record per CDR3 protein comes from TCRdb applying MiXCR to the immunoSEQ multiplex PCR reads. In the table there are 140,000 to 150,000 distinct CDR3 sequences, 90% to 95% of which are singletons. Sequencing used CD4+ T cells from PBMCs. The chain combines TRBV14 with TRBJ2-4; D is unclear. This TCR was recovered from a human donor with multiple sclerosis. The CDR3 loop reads CASSQARNIQYF. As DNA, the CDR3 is TGTGCCAGCAGCCAAGCCCGAAACATTCAGTACTTC.